This T cell receptor beta chain was found in a study of blood T cell repertoires in COVID-19. On the study more broadly: Samples came from the United States, Italy and Spain, spanning acute and convalescent COVID-19. In each case, the material was cDNA or gDNA derived from T cells, B-cell-depleted T cells, or PBMCs.

Enrolled through a virtual design, the participants were between about 18 and 100 years of age and came from about two dozen US areas. Categorization into cohorts depended on clinical history that participants reported. Produced via immunoSEQ multiplex PCR; TCRdb's table is partial and in-frame only. The sample holds more than 150,000 clones, approximately 80% seen once. In germline, CDR1 is KGHSH, CDR2 LQKENI. The V gene lost 3 bases and the J gene lost 5 bases, with 17 bases spanning the gap. This CDR3 comprises 15 residues. The receptor was derived from a man aged 45-65 years who had recovered from COVID-19. Sequenced material: PBMCs or T cells enriched from blood (not recorded which). The chain carries TRBV18 and TRBJ2-7; no clear D. As DNA, the CDR3 is TGTGCCAGCTCACCTCGATCCGGCGCACGGGACGAGCAGTACTTC. Its protein product is CASSPRSGARDEQYF.